One sample yielded the 25 T cell receptor beta chains listed below, sequenced in a study of blood T cell repertoires in COVID-19. Some clones are missing from TCRdb's copy, which holds only in-frame ones; the method was immunoSEQ multiplex PCR. The sample shows fewer than 400,000 clones, 85% to 90% of them seen only once. Sequencing was done on a sample of PBMCs or T cells enriched from blood (not recorded which). The receptors were sampled from a man younger than 45 who had recovered from COVID-19.

V and J are TRBV24-1 and TRBJ1-5; no definite D call. This CDR3 contains 12 residues. Germline V lookup: CDR1 KGHDR, CDR2 SFDVKD. Trimming took 5 bases from V and 9 from J, leaving 10 bases between them. The CDR3 nucleotides read TGTGCCACCAGTGGAGGGAGCGGGCCCCAGCATTTT. The encoded protein is CATSGGSGPQHF.

The V and J genes are TRBV11-2 and TRBJ2-1, with 11 bases matching TRBD1. Per germline, CDR1 SGHAT and CDR2 FQNNGV. After removal of 1 base from V and 8 bases from J, the junction contained 4 bases not matched to a gene. This CDR3 comprises 15 residues. CDR3 sequence reads: CASSLVGQGAHEQFF. The CDR3 DNA reads as TGTGCCAGCAGCTTAGTAGGACAGGGGGCCCATGAGCAGTTCTTC.

V usage is TRBV5-1 and J usage is TRBJ1-4; 8 nucleotides align to TRBD1. The CDR3 contains 16 residues. Per germline, CDR1 SGHRS and CDR2 YFSETQ. The ends lost 4 bases at V and 1 base at J; junction bases unmatched: 6. CDR3: CASSPGQGRTNEKLFF. DNA of the CDR3: TGCGCCAGCAGCCCTGGACAGGGAAGAACTAATGAAAAACTGTTTTTT.

This rearrangement joins TRBV6-5 to TRBJ2-2; 8 bases line up with TRBD2. CDR3 length: 13 amino acids. The germline V gene has CDR1 MNHEY and CDR2 SVGAGI. Trimming took 5 bases from V and 7 from J; bases not matched to a gene: 3. The CDR3 DNA reads as TGTGCCAGCAGTACGGGGGGGATCGGGGAGCTGTTTTTT. Protein sequence: CASSTGGIGELFF.

This chain uses TRBV5-1 with TRBJ2-7; 14 nucleotides match TRBD2. Germline V gives CDR1 SGHRS, CDR2 YFSETQ. The CDR3 has 17 amino acids. V shed 2 bases, J shed 2 bases, and the junction held 6 bases outside the gene matches. Here the CDR3 DNA reads TGCGCCAGCAGCTTACAGGGACTAGCGGGGGACCCCTACGAGCAGTACTTC. Translation: CASSLQGLAGDPYEQYF.

This clone is a singleton in its sample. The rearrangement links TRBV28 to TRBJ1-2; 7 bases fit TRBD1. The germline V gene encodes CDR1 MDHEN and CDR2 SYDVKM. This CDR3 region has 15 residues. J gave up 0 bases and V 4 bases, and 5 bases lay outside the gene matches. In DNA, the CDR3 is TGTGCCAGCAGTTCCGGGACAGCACCTAACTATGGCTACACCTTC. Translated, it gives CASSSGTAPNYGYTF.

J is TRBJ1-2 and V is TRBV5-5, with TRBD1 as a possible D gene (5 bases). Trimming took off 3 bases at V and 2 bases at J, with 23 bases between the two ends. The length of the CDR3 is 18 residues. Germline values: CDR1 SGHKS, CDR2 YYEKEE (reference sequence). The CDR3 coding sequence is TGTGCCAGCAGCTCCTTCCCGGGGGAGCGAATTTCAAACTATGGCTACACCTTC. It translates to CASSSFPGERISNYGYTF.

The chain has TRBV4-2 and TRBJ2-3; tentative D call: TRBD2 (6 bases). Germline lookup yields CDR1 LGHNA and CDR2 YNFKEQ. V was trimmed by 0 bases and J by 7 bases, leaving 17 bases between them. The CDR3 is 16 residues long. In nucleotides, the CDR3 is TGTGCCAGCAGCCAAGACGGTGGAACTAGCCGGAATACGCAGTATTTT. It translates to CASSQDGGTSRNTQYF.

This clone occurred once. The V call is TRBV29-1, the J call TRBJ1-5, with D perhaps TRBD1 (5 bases). V lost 3 bases and J lost 2, with 11 bases in between. CDR3 length: 14 residues. The V gene's germline CDR1 is SQVTM and CDR2 ANQGSEA. The CDR3 coding sequence is TGCAGCGTTGATGGGAGGGGAGGCAATCAGCCCCAGCATTTT. Its protein is CSVDGRGGNQPQHF.

The CDR3 coding sequence is TGTGCCAGCAGGAGACTAGCGGGAGGTTCAAATGAGCAGTTCTTC. Translated: CASRRLAGGSNEQFF. The rearrangement uses TRBV5-4 and TRBJ2-1; 13 bases line up with TRBD2. This CDR3 region has 15 residues. The trim removed 5 bases at V and 7 bases at J, leaving 6 bases unmatched. Germline V CDR1 and CDR2: SGHNT, YYREEE (reference sequence). Complete variable domain (other parts from reference TRBV5-4 and TRBJ2-1): ETGVTQSPTHLIKTRGQQVTLRCSSQSGHNTVSWYQQALGQGPQFIFQYYREEENGRGNFPPRFSGLQFPNYSSELNVNALELDDSALYLCASRRLAGGSNEQFFGPGTRLTVL.

The chain carries TRBV6-4 and TRBJ2-5; D is possibly TRBD1 (6 bases). CDR1 and CDR2 from the germline V gene are MRHNA and SNTAGT. The V end was cut by 6 bases, the J end by 2 bases, with 10 bases between. CDR3 size: 13 residues. The CDR3, as DNA: TGTGCCAGCAGCAACAGGGCGCAAGAGACCCAGTACTTC. Translation gives CASSNRAQETQYF.

This clone occurred once. The CDR3 loop reads CASKPTGNTEAFF. DNA of the CDR3: TGTGCCAGCAAACCTACAGGGAACACTGAAGCTTTCTTT. This rearrangement joins TRBV27 to TRBJ1-1; D might be TRBD1 (5 bases). Germline V gene sequence: CDR1 MNHEY, CDR2 SMNVEV (reference sequence). V lost 7 bases to trimming and J lost 1 base, with 10 bases between them. CDR3 size: 13 residues.

The rearrangement uses TRBV29-1 and TRBJ2-5; possibly TRBD2 for D (5 bases). The CDR3 is 12 residues long. Trimming stripped 4 bases from V and 2 bases from J, with 8 bases between. CDR1 SQVTM and CDR2 ANQGSEA come from the germline V gene. CDR3 loop: CSVVRGQETQYF. CDR3 in DNA: TGCAGCGTTGTTCGGGGTCAAGAGACCCAGTACTTC.

The V call is TRBV4-1, the J call TRBJ2-1; 7 positions agree with TRBD1. Germline V gene lookup returns CDR1 MGHRA and CDR2 YSYEKL. The CDR3 is 16 residues long. J lost 6 bases, V lost 1 base, and 9 bases had no gene match. The CDR3 reads CASSQVEGAPGNEQFF. CDR3 coding DNA: TGCGCCAGCAGCCAAGTTGAGGGGGCCCCGGGCAATGAGCAGTTCTTC.

This sequence joins TRBV6-1 and TRBJ1-4, with 7 nucleotides matching TRBD1. The CDR3 covers 14 residues. V shed 3 bases and J 4 bases; nucleotides not matched to a gene: 2. Germline V lookup: CDR1 MNHNS, CDR2 SASEGT. The CDR3 DNA follows: TGTGCCAGCAGTGAGGGACAGCATAATGAAAAACTGTTTTTT. Its protein is CASSEGQHNEKLFF.

V usage is TRBV7-8 and J usage is TRBJ1-5, with D hard to call. CDR3 length: 17 residues. CDR1 is SGHVS, CDR2 FQNEAQ, per germline. V was pared by 4 bases and J by 7 bases, with 23 bases between. CDR3 nucleotide sequence: TGTGCCAGCAGCTCCCAGCCCCGGGCGGGAGTAAGACAGCCCCAGCATTTT. Amino acids: CASSSQPRAGVRQPQHF.

The chain is built from TRBV11-2 and TRBJ2-5; 7 bases are shared with TRBD2. Germline CDR1 SGHAT, CDR2 FQNNGV. V trimming: 4 bases; J trimming: 5 bases; junction bases outside the gene matches: 1. CDR3 length: 12 residues. The CDR3 is CASSWGGETQYF. CDR3 nucleotide sequence: TGTGCCAGCAGCTGGGGGGGTGAGACCCAGTACTTC.

The chain uses TRBV24-1 and TRBJ2-2; possible D gene TRBD2, 6 bases. CDR1 and CDR2 (germline): KGHDR, SFDVKD. The V gene lost 2 bases and the J gene lost 4 bases, with 13 bases spanning the gap. There are 16 residues in the CDR3. As DNA, the CDR3 is TGTGCCACCAGTGATTACGGGAGAGGTGCCACCGGGGAGCTGTTTTTT. The encoded protein is CATSDYGRGATGELFF.

The V gene is TRBV10-3, the J gene TRBJ1-1; possible D gene TRBD1, 6 bases. Germline loops: CDR1 ENHRY, CDR2 SYGVKD. Trimming removed 3 bases from V and 7 bases from J, with 18 bases in between. The CDR3 is 15 residues long. CDR3: CAISDPRGQTDEAFF. The CDR3 DNA follows: TGTGCCATCAGTGACCCTAGAGGACAGACAGATGAAGCTTTCTTT.

The V gene is TRBV4-2, the J gene TRBJ2-5; TRBD1 matches at 8 bases. CDR3 length: 15 amino acids. The germline CDR1 and CDR2 sequences are LGHNA and YNFKEQ. V dropped 4 bases and J dropped 4; count of bases not matched to a gene: 8. CDR3 nucleotides: TGTGCCAGCAGCCGGTCTACAGGGACAGGAGAGACCCAGTACTTC. Protein: CASSRSTGTGETQYF.

V usage is TRBV11-2 and J usage is TRBJ2-2, with 9 bases fitting TRBD1. Germline lookup yields CDR1 SGHAT and CDR2 FQNNGV. Unmatched junction bases numbered 17, after V lost 5 bases and J lost 7 bases. The CDR3 extends over 18 amino acids. CDR3 nucleotide sequence: TGTGCCAGCAGCCCACGTCCCGGGACAGGGTTTGATGGCGGGGAGCTGTTTTTT. Translating it yields CASSPRPGTGFDGGELFF.

The genes are TRBV11-2 and TRBJ1-2; possibly TRBD1 for D (5 bases). V was shortened by 6 bases and J by 4 bases, with 18 bases between the two germline ends. Germline CDR1 is SGHAT and CDR2 is FQNNGV. The CDR3 runs to 15 residues. CDR3 residues: CASRIREAGAYGYTF. CDR3 nucleotides: TGTGCCAGCAGAATCAGGGAGGCGGGAGCCTATGGCTACACCTTC.

The chain recombines TRBV28 with TRBJ2-3, with D maybe TRBD2 (6 bases). Trimming took off 4 bases at V and 2 bases at J, with 16 bases between the two ends. The V gene's germline CDR1 is MDHEN and CDR2 SYDVKM. This CDR3 region has 16 residues. CDR3 DNA sequence: TGTGCCAGCAGTTCCCCTCGGGGGAGCCTCACAGATACGCAGTATTTT. Translating gives CASSSPRGSLTDTQYF.

This sequence joins TRBV18 and TRBJ2-1; D perhaps matches TRBD1 (6 bases). The V gene lost 2 bases and the J gene lost 2 bases, with 10 bases spanning the gap. The CDR3 extends over 15 amino acids. CDR1 is KGHSH, CDR2 LQKENI, per germline. The DNA for the CDR3 is TGTGCCAGCTCACCAGACTCAGGGGCCTACAATGAGCAGTTCTTC. Translating it yields CASSPDSGAYNEQFF.

The chain carries TRBV18 and TRBJ1-3, with TRBD1 matching over 7 bases. The CDR3 is 14 residues long. V gave up 3 bases and J gave up 4 bases; unmatched junction bases: 3. Looked up from germline, CDR1 is KGHSH and CDR2 is LQKENI. This chain's CDR3 is CASSPGDRGNTIYF. In nucleotides, the CDR3 is TGTGCCAGCTCACCGGGGGACAGAGGAAACACCATATATTTT.